Following are 3 T cell receptor beta chains from one sample sequenced in a study of CD8 T cells in Susac syndrome. RNA was extracted with the RNeasy kit, and a quantity of about 0.45 to 1 ug was reverse transcribed using random hexamers. TCRdb re-called the immunoSEQ multiplex PCR reads through MiXCR, storing one row per CDR3 protein. Of about 210,000 distinct CDR3 sequences listed, 85% to 95% were seen once; the top ten hold 0.15% to 0.2%. Sequencing was done on a sample of CD4+ T cells from PBMCs. Receptors were obtained from a human donor with Susac syndrome.

V usage is TRBV11-2 and J usage is TRBJ2-2; 12 bases are shared with TRBD1. Germline assignment: CDR1 SGHAT and CDR2 FQNNGV. V lost 4 bases to trimming and J lost 4 bases; unmatched junction nucleotides: 13. This CDR3 comprises 19 residues. Written as DNA, the CDR3 is TGTGCCAGCAGCTCCAGGGACAGGGGGCGAGAGTTGCGCACCGGGGAGCTGTTTTTT. Translating gives CASSSRDRGRELRTGELFF.

This sequence joins TRBV7-2 and TRBJ2-5; no definite D call. Germline assignment: CDR1 SGHTA and CDR2 FQGNSA. The V gene lost 2 bases and the J gene lost 1 base, with 8 bases spanning the gap. The CDR3 totals 14 residues. The chain's CDR3 is CASSLKLTQETQYF. CDR3 bases: TGTGCCAGCAGCTTAAAATTAACCCAAGAGACCCAGTACTTC.

The genes are TRBV2 and TRBJ1-2; no clear D gene. V lost 5 bases and J lost 4, with 17 bases in between. The CDR3 sequence is 15 residues long. Germline assignment: CDR1 SNHLY and CDR2 FYNNEI. CDR3 loop: CASSSSGGGGYGYTF. CDR3 coding DNA: TGTGCCAGCAGTTCCAGCGGAGGAGGCGGCTATGGCTACACCTTC.